A selection of T cell receptor beta chains follows, all from one sample in a study of shared clonotypes between healthy human individuals. Assay used: immunoSEQ multiplex PCR; TCRdb lists only in-frame clones, some missing. The data contain roughly 2.6 million clones, about 92% of them singletons. Specimen: naive CD4+ T cells sorted from blood. These receptors were taken from a young man in good health. Each CDR3 is given with its conserved first and last residue. Expanded clones are given a class, and other clones once, few, many or no size at all.

len: 14; v_gene: TRBV28; abundance: .; CDR3aa: CASSFAGRDLEQYF
len: 14; v_gene: TRBV7-2; abundance: .; CDR3aa: CASRGLPSSYEQYF
len: 15; v_gene: TRBV30; abundance: .; CDR3aa: CAWSTRTGVGSPLHF
len: 17; v_gene: TRBV4-1; abundance: .; CDR3aa: CASSQERTGAHYNEQFF
len: 14; v_gene: TRBV6-6; abundance: .; CDR3aa: CASKGLADVYEQYF
len: 15; v_gene: TRBV12-5; abundance: .; CDR3aa: CASGWSGGLGETQYF
len: 14; v_gene: TRBV11-3; abundance: .; CDR3aa: CASSPGLNAETQYF
len: 16; v_gene: TRBV2; abundance: .; CDR3aa: CASSSDRGLIYNEQFF
len: 14; v_gene: TRBV7-9; abundance: .; CDR3aa: CASKTSGMNNEQFF
len: 14; v_gene: TRBV7-2; abundance: .; CDR3aa: CASSPYSETYEQYF
len: 16; v_gene: TRBV25-1; abundance: .; CDR3aa: CASSLTSGRDTDTQYF
len: 14; v_gene: TRBV6-1; abundance: once; CDR3aa: CASSKDRGIYEQYF
len: 13; v_gene: TRBV30; abundance: .; CDR3aa: CAWRVQGPYGYTF
len: 15; v_gene: TRBV2; abundance: .; CDR3aa: CASSWGGVGNQPQHF
len: 15; v_gene: TRBV5-1; abundance: .; CDR3aa: CASSLGHRDTGELFF
len: 14; v_gene: TRBV6-1; abundance: once; CDR3aa: CAGRGRDYDSPLHF
len: 15; v_gene: TRBV5-1; abundance: .; CDR3aa: CASSLRGNTQETQYF
len: 17; v_gene: TRBV7-9; abundance: .; CDR3aa: CASSFGGGSPYNSPLHF
len: 13; v_gene: TRBV29-1; abundance: .; CDR3aa: CSAAYDWGTEAFF
len: 17; v_gene: TRBV7-2; abundance: .; CDR3aa: CASSLQRTGQNTGELFF
len: 15; v_gene: TRBV10-2; abundance: .; CDR3aa: CASSSLDRTSYEQYF
len: 12; v_gene: TRBV9; abundance: .; CDR3aa: CASGGRADTQYF
len: 13; v_gene: TRBV10-1; abundance: .; CDR3aa: CASSRGAGNTIYF
len: 16; v_gene: TRBV5-1; abundance: .; CDR3aa: CASSLVRGVKGTEAFF
len: 16; v_gene: TRBV2; abundance: .; CDR3aa: CASKRTGLSTNEKLFF
len: 13; v_gene: TRBV19; abundance: .; CDR3aa: CASIAVMNTEAFF
len: 15; v_gene: TRBV2; abundance: .; CDR3aa: CASSAEQGAGYEQYF
len: 14; v_gene: TRBV4-1; abundance: .; CDR3aa: CASSQLTMNTEAFF
len: 17; v_gene: TRBV2; abundance: .; CDR3aa: CASSGISLPENSNEQFF
len: 13; v_gene: TRBV7-9; abundance: .; CDR3aa: CASSLAPGIGYTF
len: 14; v_gene: TRBV2; abundance: .; CDR3aa: CASITSVLGTEAFF
len: 15; v_gene: TRBV10-2; abundance: .; CDR3aa: CASGSRDRGNTEAFF
len: 15; v_gene: TRBV27; abundance: .; CDR3aa: CASSPSDRTNQPQHF
len: 11; v_gene: TRBV18; abundance: .; CDR3aa: CASSQGPEAFF
len: 13; v_gene: TRBV10-3; abundance: .; CDR3aa: CAISEGSLSGYTF
len: 15; v_gene: TRBV9; abundance: .; CDR3aa: CASSVEARLVNEQFF
len: 16; v_gene: TRBV5-1; abundance: .; CDR3aa: CASSFAGQAGSETQYF
len: 15; v_gene: TRBV19; abundance: .; CDR3aa: CASSPRDRMNTEAFF
len: 14; v_gene: TRBV29-1; abundance: .; CDR3aa: CSARPPQGTDTQYF
len: 12; v_gene: TRBV19; abundance: .; CDR3aa: CASSMRESEAFF
len: 14; v_gene: TRBV6-5; abundance: .; CDR3aa: CASSRGDRGYEQYF
len: 11; v_gene: TRBV9; abundance: .; CDR3aa: CASSTEGGYTF
len: 16; v_gene: TRBV7-3; abundance: .; CDR3aa: CASSLNKGGATGELFF
len: 13; v_gene: TRBV6-1; abundance: many; CDR3aa: CASSPTQGPRQYF
len: 13; v_gene: TRBV6-1; abundance: .; CDR3aa: CASSEALGGGYTF
len: 13; v_gene: TRBV10-3; abundance: .; CDR3aa: CAIRGGPAYEQYF
len: 16; v_gene: TRBV4-1; abundance: .; CDR3aa: CASSQDLPGVGETQYF
len: 13; v_gene: TRBV25-1; abundance: .; CDR3aa: CASSVAGGTEAFF
len: 17; v_gene: TRBV2; abundance: .; CDR3aa: CASRTGTGARYSSPLHF
len: 17; v_gene: TRBV5-4; abundance: once; CDR3aa: CASSLVFSSGGYYEQYF
len: 16; v_gene: TRBV13; abundance: .; CDR3aa: CASSLGASPYNSPLHF
len: 15; v_gene: TRBV9; abundance: once; CDR3aa: CASSVDHEILYTQYF
len: 18; v_gene: TRBV21-1; abundance: .; CDR3aa: CADKRGTSGRRCGYEQYF
len: 13; v_gene: TRBV5-4; abundance: .; CDR3aa: CASSLVVPNEQFF